This TCR beta chain was captured in a study of beta chain features in type 1 diabetes. Findings and caveats of the study: Shortening of TCRB CDR3s, moderate but significant, appeared in all four CD4+ subsets of Type 1 diabetes patients. Patients with type 1 diabetes showed fewer VDJ junction insertions and more deletions. PCR might favor shorter templates, but any such skew would affect patients and controls equally.

Points on this clone: The target antigen is unknown.

Every bit of the isolated RNA underwent reverse transcription, so sequencing read expressed TCRB transcripts. Naive, central memory and regulatory T cell samples averaged around 3.8 million reads. Method: immunoSEQ multiplex PCR; TCRdb's copy keeps in-frame clones and lacks some. Counted here are over 700,000 clones, roughly 15% occurring once; the ten biggest clones make up about 0.02%. The CDR3 has 15 residues. V lost 2 bases and J 10 bases, leaving 17 bases between the germline ends. Germline V gene data show CDR1 as SEHNR and CDR2 as FQNEAQ (reference sequence). The J gene is TRBJ2-2, the V gene TRBV7-9, with D perhaps TRBD1 (5 bases). Sequencing input: naive CD4+ T cells from blood. This sequence was found in a woman aged 18-29 years in good health. CDR3 nucleotide sequence: TGTGCCAGCAGCTTACAGGGTTGGTTTGGTCCGGAGCTGTTTTTT. This gives the protein CASSLQGWFGPELFF.